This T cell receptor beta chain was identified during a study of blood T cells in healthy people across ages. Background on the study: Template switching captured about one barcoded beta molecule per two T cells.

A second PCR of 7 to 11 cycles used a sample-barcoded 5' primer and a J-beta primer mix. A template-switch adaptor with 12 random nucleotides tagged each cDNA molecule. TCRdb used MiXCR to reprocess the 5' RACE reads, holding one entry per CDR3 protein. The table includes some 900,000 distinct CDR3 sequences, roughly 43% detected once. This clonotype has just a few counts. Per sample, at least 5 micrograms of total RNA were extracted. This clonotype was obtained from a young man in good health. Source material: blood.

CDR3 residues: CSVVAGGNSNEQFF. The CDR3 DNA follows: TGCAGCGTAGTAGCGGGGGGCAATTCCAATGAGCAGTTCTTC. J is TRBJ2-1 and V is TRBV29-1, with 10 bases lining up with TRBD2. The CDR3 covers 14 residues. V shed 6 bases, J shed 6 bases, and the junction held 8 bases outside the gene matches. Germline values: CDR1 SQVTM, CDR2 ANQGSEA.